This TCR beta chain was documented in a study of regulatory dendritic cells for organ transplantation. Sorted subsets were CFSE-labeled and cultured four to six days with allogeneic dendritic cells. Naive CD45RA+ and memory CD45RO+ CD4+ or CD8+ T cells were FACS-sorted. Findings and caveats of the study: Regulatory dendritic cells appeared to expand memory CD8+ clones less than mature ones.

CDR1 is SGHTA and CDR2 is FQGNSA in the germline V gene. The CDR3 totals 16 residues. Trimming cost V 5 bases and J 1 base, with 15 bases left between them. The protocol was immunoSEQ multiplex PCR, while the TCRdb copy is restricted to in-frame clones and leaves out a portion. The repertoire has tens of thousands of clones, around 86% of them found once; the top ten carry 0.2% to 0.3%. On this clone: Its antigen is currently unknown.

V is TRBV7-2 and J is TRBJ1-3; maybe TRBD1 (5 bases). Sequencing was carried out using naive CD4+ T cells from blood cultured with dendritic cells. Subset indicated: CD45RA+ naive T cells. The clonotype was recovered from a human donor in good health. This CDR3 reads CASSEKLGVSGNTIYF. In DNA, the CDR3 is TGTGCCAGCAGCGAAAAACTGGGGGTTTCTGGAAACACCATATATTTT. The full variable domain, rest sourced from reference TRBV7-2 and TRBJ1-3, is GAGVSQSPSNKVTEKGKDVELRCDPISGHTALYWYRQSLGQGLEFLIYFQGNSAPDKSGLPSDRFSAERTGGSVSTLTIQRTQQEDSAVYLCASSEKLGVSGNTIYFGEGSWLTVV.